The rows below give T cell receptor beta chains drawn from one sample of a study of blood T cells in healthy people across ages. TCRdb ran MiXCR on the 5' RACE reads and lists one entry per CDR3 protein. This sample has 890,000 or so distinct CDR3 sequences, with around 62% found just once. What was sequenced was blood. Receptors were obtained from a man in his thirties or forties in good health. Each CDR3 is given with its conserved first and last residue. D genes are given only for firm matches. Clone size is not always given. Where it is, it says once, few, many or a class for expanded clones.

j_call: TRBJ2-3
v_call: TRBV7-2
clone_size: .
d_call: TRBD1
cdr3_aa: CASSPTPQGAPDTQYF
cdr3_nt: TGTGCCAGCAGCCCGACCCCACAGGGGGCCCCAGATACGCAGTATTTT

j_call: TRBJ2-3
v_call: TRBV3-1
clone_size: .
d_call: .
cdr3_aa: CASSQGSSSRWYF
cdr3_nt: TGTGCCAGCAGCCAAGGGTCCAGTTCGAGGTGGTATTTT

j_call: TRBJ2-7
v_call: TRBV5-1
clone_size: .
d_call: .
cdr3_aa: CASSFPGGNGESYEQYF
cdr3_nt: TGCGCCAGCAGCTTCCCAGGGGGGAATGGGGAATCCTACGAGCAGTACTTC

j_call: TRBJ2-7
v_call: TRBV14
clone_size: few
d_call: .
cdr3_aa: CASSQSGVDYEQYF
cdr3_nt: TGTGCCAGCAGCCAGTCAGGGGTTGACTACGAGCAGTACTTC

j_call: TRBJ1-2
v_call: TRBV2
clone_size: .
d_call: .
cdr3_aa: CAALARPYGYTF
cdr3_nt: TGTGCCGCCCTGGCACGACCCTATGGCTACACCTTC

j_call: TRBJ2-7
v_call: TRBV4-3
clone_size: .
d_call: .
cdr3_aa: CASSRDSTIFEQYF
cdr3_nt: TGCGCCAGCAGCCGAGATTCGACTATTTTCGAGCAGTACTTC

j_call: TRBJ2-7
v_call: TRBV6-6
clone_size: .
d_call: .
cdr3_aa: CASSYSSGAVYEQYF
cdr3_nt: TGTGCCAGCAGTTACTCGAGTGGGGCAGTCTACGAGCAGTACTTC

j_call: TRBJ2-4
v_call: TRBV6-1
clone_size: .
d_call: TRBD1
cdr3_aa: CASSRDRGQTNIQYF
cdr3_nt: TGTGCCAGCAGCCGGGACAGGGGGCAAACAAACATTCAGTACTTC

j_call: TRBJ2-7
v_call: TRBV6-5
clone_size: .
d_call: .
cdr3_aa: CASSYEIGSSHEQYF
cdr3_nt: TGTGCCAGCAGTTACGAGATTGGTTCGAGCCACGAGCAGTACTTC

j_call: TRBJ2-7
v_call: TRBV29-1
clone_size: .
d_call: .
cdr3_aa: CSVERGDEQYF
cdr3_nt: TGCAGCGTCGAGAGGGGGGACGAGCAGTACTTC

j_call: TRBJ2-1
v_call: TRBV12-3/TRBV12-4
clone_size: .
d_call: TRBD1
cdr3_aa: CASSPTRGTGLSYNEQFF
cdr3_nt: TGTGCCAGCAGTCCGACCCGAGGGACAGGTCTTTCCTACAATGAGCAGTTCTTC

j_call: TRBJ2-5
v_call: TRBV7-2
clone_size: .
d_call: TRBD2
cdr3_aa: CASSLGSWAAGEQYF
cdr3_nt: TGTGCCAGCAGCTTAGGGTCGTGGGCGGCGGGAGAGCAGTACTTC

j_call: TRBJ1-6
v_call: TRBV2
clone_size: .
d_call: TRBD1
cdr3_aa: CASKGQGDNSPLHF
cdr3_nt: TGTGCCAGCAAGGGACAGGGAGACAATTCACCCCTCCACTTT

j_call: TRBJ2-5
v_call: TRBV13
clone_size: many
d_call: TRBD2
cdr3_aa: CASSLESGGPLETQYF
cdr3_nt: TGTGCCAGCAGCTTAGAATCGGGGGGGCCTTTAGAGACCCAGTACTTC

j_call: TRBJ1-1
v_call: TRBV12-3/TRBV12-4
clone_size: .
d_call: .
cdr3_aa: CASTHSAGGSGDTEAFF
cdr3_nt: TGTGCCAGCACCCACTCCGCGGGGGGATCAGGGGACACTGAAGCTTTCTTT

j_call: TRBJ2-1
v_call: TRBV6-5
clone_size: .
d_call: TRBD1
cdr3_aa: CASSYLKPGQGSGEQFF
cdr3_nt: TGTGCCAGCAGTTACTTAAAACCGGGACAGGGAAGCGGTGAGCAGTTCTTC

j_call: TRBJ2-3
v_call: TRBV7-2
clone_size: many
d_call: .
cdr3_aa: CASSLGQTDTQYF
cdr3_nt: TGTGCCAGCAGTTTGGGGCAGACAGATACGCAGTATTTT

j_call: TRBJ2-1
v_call: TRBV6-1
clone_size: .
d_call: .
cdr3_aa: CASIRDAVDEQFF
cdr3_nt: TGTGCCAGCATCAGGGACGCTGTCGATGAGCAGTTCTTC

j_call: TRBJ2-1
v_call: TRBV28
clone_size: .
d_call: TRBD2
cdr3_aa: CASSPPLLAGPTRFF
cdr3_nt: TGTGCCAGCAGTCCGCCGCTACTAGCGGGGCCGACTCGGTTCTTC

j_call: TRBJ1-1
v_call: TRBV12-3/TRBV12-4
clone_size: .
d_call: .
cdr3_aa: CASSPRDTVNTEAFF
cdr3_nt: TGTGCCAGCAGTCCCCGGGACACGGTAAACACTGAAGCTTTCTTT

j_call: TRBJ2-1
v_call: TRBV2
clone_size: few
d_call: TRBD2
cdr3_aa: CASLAGDNEQFF
cdr3_nt: TGTGCCAGCCTCGCGGGAGACAATGAGCAGTTCTTC

j_call: TRBJ2-1
v_call: TRBV7-2
clone_size: .
d_call: TRBD1
cdr3_aa: CASSWGQGEYNEQFF
cdr3_nt: TGTGCCAGCAGCTGGGGACAGGGAGAATACAATGAGCAGTTCTTC

j_call: TRBJ2-3
v_call: TRBV7-9
clone_size: .
d_call: .
cdr3_aa: CASSVTSASTDTQYF
cdr3_nt: TGTGCCAGCAGCGTGACTAGTGCTAGCACAGATACGCAGTATTTT

j_call: TRBJ1-6
v_call: TRBV13
clone_size: .
d_call: .
cdr3_aa: CASSATDSPEAPLHF
cdr3_nt: TGTGCCAGCAGCGCCACGGACAGCCCCGAGGCACCCCTCCACTTT

j_call: TRBJ1-1
v_call: TRBV29-1
clone_size: .
d_call: .
cdr3_aa: CSVEDLSQGGTFF
cdr3_nt: TGCAGCGTTGAAGATCTTTCACAGGGAGGAACTTTCTTT

j_call: TRBJ1-5
v_call: TRBV7-2
clone_size: .
d_call: .
cdr3_aa: CASSLREGPLSTQHF
cdr3_nt: TGTGCCAGCAGTCTCAGGGAGGGGCCGCTATCGACCCAGCATTTT

j_call: TRBJ2-1
v_call: TRBV20-1
clone_size: few
d_call: TRBD2
cdr3_aa: CSARSMAGGYNEQFF
cdr3_nt: TGCAGTGCTAGGTCCATGGCGGGGGGCTACAATGAGCAGTTCTTC

j_call: TRBJ2-4
v_call: TRBV4-3
clone_size: .
d_call: .
cdr3_aa: CASSQYGPSGQYF
cdr3_nt: TGCGCCAGCAGCCAATACGGACCGTCTGGGCAGTACTTC

j_call: TRBJ2-3
v_call: TRBV3-1
clone_size: once
d_call: .
cdr3_aa: CASSPGGSSSTDTQYF
cdr3_nt: TGTGCCAGCAGCCCCGGGGGTTCGTCTAGCACAGATACGCAGTATTTT

j_call: TRBJ2-7
v_call: TRBV11-3
clone_size: .
d_call: .
cdr3_aa: CASSAQTGAYEQYF
cdr3_nt: TGTGCCAGCAGCGCCCAGACGGGCGCCTACGAGCAGTACTTC

j_call: TRBJ2-7
v_call: TRBV27
clone_size: .
d_call: TRBD1
cdr3_aa: CASSFGTGYYEQYF
cdr3_nt: TGTGCCAGCAGTTTTGGGACAGGGTACTACGAGCAGTACTTC

j_call: TRBJ1-1
v_call: TRBV6-5
clone_size: .
d_call: .
cdr3_aa: CASTSNWNTEAFF
cdr3_nt: TGTGCCAGCACGTCGAATTGGAACACTGAAGCTTTCTTT

j_call: TRBJ2-1
v_call: TRBV7-2
clone_size: .
d_call: .
cdr3_aa: CASSTSGTNYNEQFF
cdr3_nt: TGTGCCAGCAGCACCTCCGGAACAAATTACAATGAGCAGTTCTTC

j_call: TRBJ2-3
v_call: TRBV6-4
clone_size: .
d_call: TRBD2
cdr3_aa: CASSDSITSGGADTQYF
cdr3_nt: TGTGCCAGCAGTGACTCGATTACTAGCGGGGGGGCAGATACGCAGTATTTT

j_call: TRBJ1-5
v_call: TRBV27
clone_size: once
d_call: .
cdr3_aa: CASSAGDVSNQPQHF
cdr3_nt: TGTGCCAGCAGCGCCGGGGACGTTAGCAATCAGCCCCAGCATTTT

j_call: TRBJ2-5
v_call: TRBV5-1
clone_size: .
d_call: .
cdr3_aa: CASSRTSNEQYF
cdr3_nt: TGCGCCAGCAGCAGAACAAGCAATGAGCAGTACTTC

j_call: TRBJ1-2
v_call: TRBV20-1
clone_size: few
d_call: .
cdr3_aa: CSASPSQTNYGYTF
cdr3_nt: TGCAGTGCAAGTCCTAGCCAAACTAACTATGGCTACACCTTC

j_call: TRBJ2-1
v_call: TRBV27
clone_size: .
d_call: TRBD2
cdr3_aa: CASGPSGGSSYNEQFF
cdr3_nt: TGTGCCAGCGGGCCTAGCGGGGGGAGCTCCTACAATGAGCAGTTCTTC

j_call: TRBJ2-5
v_call: TRBV29-1
clone_size: few
d_call: .
cdr3_aa: CSVVPGETQYF
cdr3_nt: TGCAGCGTTGTACCGGGGGAGACCCAGTACTTC

j_call: TRBJ1-2
v_call: TRBV29-1
clone_size: .
d_call: .
cdr3_aa: CSVGPQGSYGYTF
cdr3_nt: TGCAGCGTTGGCCCACAAGGGAGCTATGGCTACACCTTC

j_call: TRBJ1-4
v_call: TRBV11-2
clone_size: .
d_call: .
cdr3_aa: CASSSLRHGLNEKLFF
cdr3_nt: TGTGCCAGCAGCTCCCTTAGACACGGTCTAAATGAAAAACTGTTTTTT

j_call: TRBJ2-1
v_call: TRBV12-5
clone_size: .
d_call: TRBD1
cdr3_aa: CASGPGGNEQFF
cdr3_nt: TGTGCTAGTGGGCCAGGGGGAAATGAGCAGTTCTTC

j_call: TRBJ1-5
v_call: TRBV25-1
clone_size: .
d_call: .
cdr3_aa: CASSESSQPQHF
cdr3_nt: TGTGCCAGCAGTGAATCAAGCCAGCCCCAGCATTTT

j_call: TRBJ2-7
v_call: TRBV9
clone_size: .
d_call: TRBD2
cdr3_aa: CASSVDLAGGYEQYF
cdr3_nt: TGTGCCAGCAGCGTAGACCTAGCGGGAGGCTACGAGCAGTACTTC